This record looks at one T cell receptor beta chain sequence and its context. Its target is unknown. The data derive from a study of cytomegalovirus exposure and HLA in healthy donors. The study, taken as a whole, reports: Association of a missense DCLRE1C variant with TCR beta V- and J-gene trimming was reported in a later analysis. For presence/absence analyses, sequencing depth was assumed to be roughly uniform across donors. Prior analysis indicated that the majority of TCR beta V segments exhibited productivity approximately 87% or approximately 30% of the time.

This PCR relied on a set of 60 Vbeta primers and 13 Jbeta primers. Assay: immunoSEQ multiplex PCR; the TCRdb copy retains only in-frame clones and omits some. The sample carries about 89,000 clones, 75% to 80% recorded once. Sequences were obtained from PBMCs. This sequence was found in a man aged 25-45 years in good health and CMV-seronegative.

The CDR3: CASRPRGTYEQYF. The CDR3 bases are TGTGCCAGCAGGCCTCGGGGTACCTACGAGCAGTACTTC. The J gene is TRBJ2-7, the V gene TRBV2, with D possibly TRBD2 on 5 matching bases. The CDR3 length is 13 residues. The germline CDR1 and CDR2 sequences are SNHLY and FYNNEI. The germline V and J ends were trimmed by 6 bases and 2 bases, with 11 bases remaining between them.